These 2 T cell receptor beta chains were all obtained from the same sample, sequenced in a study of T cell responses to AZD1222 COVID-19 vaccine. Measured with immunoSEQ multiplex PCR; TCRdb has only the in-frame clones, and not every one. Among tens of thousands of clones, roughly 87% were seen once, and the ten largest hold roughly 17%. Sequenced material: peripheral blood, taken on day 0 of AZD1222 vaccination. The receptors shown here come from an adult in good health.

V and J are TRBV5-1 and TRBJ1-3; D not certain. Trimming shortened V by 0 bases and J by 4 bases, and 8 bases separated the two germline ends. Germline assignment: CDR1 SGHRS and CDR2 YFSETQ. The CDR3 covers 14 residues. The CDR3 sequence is CASSLEGRGNTIYF. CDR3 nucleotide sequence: TGCGCCAGCAGCTTGGAGGGAAGGGGAAACACCATATATTTT.

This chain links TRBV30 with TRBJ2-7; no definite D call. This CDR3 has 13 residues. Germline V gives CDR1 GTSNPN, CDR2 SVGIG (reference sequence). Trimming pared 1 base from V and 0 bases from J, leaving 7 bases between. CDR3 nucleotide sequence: TGTGCCTGGAGTGCTCGAGCCTCCTACGAGCAGTACTTC. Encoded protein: CAWSARASYEQYF. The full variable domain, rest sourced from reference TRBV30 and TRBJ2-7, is SQTIHQWPATLVQPVGSPLSLECTVEGTSNPNLYWYRQAAGRGLQLLFYSVGIGQISSEVPQNLSASRPQDRQFILSSKKLLLSDSGFYLCAWSARASYEQYFGPGTRLTVT.